The clone carrying this T cell receptor (beta chain) has ten or more counts. Its antigen is as yet unknown. This sample is drawn from a study of early T cells in non-severe SARS-CoV-2 infection. In the study overall: Sequencing used unsorted whole-blood bulk RNA, so chains lack pairing. Study conclusions and caveats: Reliance on VDJdb matching favored anti-spike CD8 responses; private and CD4 specificities were missed.

Tagging with unique molecular identifiers was applied to individual cDNA molecules. TCRdb re-called the 5' RACE reads with MiXCR, one entry per CDR3 protein. Altogether some 55,000 distinct CDR3 sequences are present, 9.5% to 15% being singletons, with the ten largest covering approximately 2.5%. Germline assignment: CDR1 SNHLY and CDR2 FYNNEI. V was trimmed by 7 bases and J by 6 bases, leaving 9 bases between them. This CDR3 spans 12 amino acids. The sequence was obtained from an adult who was a healthcare worker with PCR-confirmed SARS-CoV-2 infection or an uninfected control (not recorded which). The rearrangement joins TRBV2 to TRBJ2-2, with D possibly TRBD1 on 6 matching bases. Sequencing used whole blood, obtained at baseline. CDR3 bases: TGTGCCAGCAAAGAGGGGGCCGGGGAGCTGTTTTTT. Protein sequence: CASKEGAGELFF.